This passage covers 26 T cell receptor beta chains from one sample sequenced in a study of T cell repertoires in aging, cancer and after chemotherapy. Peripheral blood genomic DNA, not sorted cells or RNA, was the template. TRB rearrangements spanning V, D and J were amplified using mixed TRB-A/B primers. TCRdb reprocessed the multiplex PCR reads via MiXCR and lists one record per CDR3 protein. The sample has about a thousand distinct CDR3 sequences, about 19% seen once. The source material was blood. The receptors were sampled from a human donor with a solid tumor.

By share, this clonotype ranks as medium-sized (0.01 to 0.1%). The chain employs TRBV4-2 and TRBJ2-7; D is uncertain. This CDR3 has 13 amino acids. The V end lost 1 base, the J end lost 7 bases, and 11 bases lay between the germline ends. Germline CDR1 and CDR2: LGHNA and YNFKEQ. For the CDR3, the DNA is TGTGCCAGCAGCCAAGGTGGCCACCTGGAGCAGTACTTC. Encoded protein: CASSQGGHLEQYF.

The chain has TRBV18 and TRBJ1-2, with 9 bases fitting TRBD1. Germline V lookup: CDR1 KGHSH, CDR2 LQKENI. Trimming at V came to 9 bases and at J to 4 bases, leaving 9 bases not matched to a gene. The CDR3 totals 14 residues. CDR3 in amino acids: CARNTGGVIYGYTF. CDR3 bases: TGTGCCAGAAATACAGGGGGCGTGATCTATGGCTACACCTTC.

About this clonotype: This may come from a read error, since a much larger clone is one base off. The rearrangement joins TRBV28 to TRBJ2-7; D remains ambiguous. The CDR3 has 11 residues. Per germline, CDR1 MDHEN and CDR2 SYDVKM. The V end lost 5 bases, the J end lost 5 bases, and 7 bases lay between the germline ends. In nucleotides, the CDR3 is TGTGCCAGCAGTCGACGGGACGAGCAGTACTTC. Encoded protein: CASSRRDEQYF.

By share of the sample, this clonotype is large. In nucleotides, the CDR3 is TGTGCCAGCAGTTTGGGGAGGGATACAGCTAACTATGGCTACACCTTC. The encoded protein is CASSLGRDTANYGYTF. The chain recombines TRBV12-3 or TRBV12-4 with TRBJ1-2; D remains unclear. V dropped 3 bases and J dropped 0 bases, with 14 bases sitting between them. The CDR3 consists of 16 residues.

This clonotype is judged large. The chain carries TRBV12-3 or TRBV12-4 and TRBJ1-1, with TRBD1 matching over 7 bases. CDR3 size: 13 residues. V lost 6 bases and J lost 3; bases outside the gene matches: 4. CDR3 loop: CASSPTGYTEAFF. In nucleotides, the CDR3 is TGTGCCAGCAGCCCGACAGGGTACACTGAAGCTTTCTTT.

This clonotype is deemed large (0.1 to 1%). This CDR3 is CASSLEYSSATIYF. The CDR3 DNA is TGTGCCAGCAGCTTAGAATACAGCAGCGCAACCATATATTTT. The V gene is TRBV7-2, the J gene TRBJ1-3; no clear D gene. Germline lookup yields CDR1 SGHTA and CDR2 FQGNSA. The CDR3 spans 14 residues. V gave up 1 base and J gave up 10 bases, with 14 bases separating them.

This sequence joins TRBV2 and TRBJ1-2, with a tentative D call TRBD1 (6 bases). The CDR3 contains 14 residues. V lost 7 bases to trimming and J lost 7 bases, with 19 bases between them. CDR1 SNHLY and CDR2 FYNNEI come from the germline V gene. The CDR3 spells CASNLQAGVRGYTF. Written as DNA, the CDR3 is TGTGCCAGCAACTTGCAGGCAGGGGTGCGTGGCTACACCTTC. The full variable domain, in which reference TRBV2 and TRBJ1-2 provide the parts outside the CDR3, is EPEVTQTPSHQVTQMGQEVILRCVPISNHLYFYWYRQILGQKVEFLVSFYNNEISEKSEIFDDQFSVERPDGSNFTLKIRSTKLEDSAMYFCASNLQAGVRGYTFGSGTRLTVV.

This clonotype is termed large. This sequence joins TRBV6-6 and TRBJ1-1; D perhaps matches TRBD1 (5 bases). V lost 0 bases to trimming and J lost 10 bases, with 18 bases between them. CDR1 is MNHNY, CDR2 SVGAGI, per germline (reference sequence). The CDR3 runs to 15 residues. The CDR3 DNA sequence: TGTGCCAGCAGTTACTCGGGGGACCCGGAGTTGAGAGCTTTCTTT. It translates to CASSYSGDPELRAFF.

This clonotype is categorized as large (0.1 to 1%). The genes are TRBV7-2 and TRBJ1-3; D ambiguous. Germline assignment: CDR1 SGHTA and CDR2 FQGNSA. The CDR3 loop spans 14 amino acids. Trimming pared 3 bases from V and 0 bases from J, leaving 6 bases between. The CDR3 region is CASSFGSSGNTIYF. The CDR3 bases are TGTGCCAGCAGCTTTGGGTCCTCTGGAAACACCATATATTTT.

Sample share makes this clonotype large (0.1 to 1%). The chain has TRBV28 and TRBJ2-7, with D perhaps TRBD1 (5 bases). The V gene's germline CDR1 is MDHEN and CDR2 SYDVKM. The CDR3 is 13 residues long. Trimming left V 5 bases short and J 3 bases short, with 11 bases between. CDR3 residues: CASSVGVGYEQYV. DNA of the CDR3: TGTGCCAGCAGTGTAGGGGTGGGCTACGAGCAGTACGTC.

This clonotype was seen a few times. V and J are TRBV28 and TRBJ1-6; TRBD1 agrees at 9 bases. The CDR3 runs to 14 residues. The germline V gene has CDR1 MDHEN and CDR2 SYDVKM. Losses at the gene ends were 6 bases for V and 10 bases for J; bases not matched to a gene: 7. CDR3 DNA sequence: TGTGCCAGCAGACTAACAGGGGGCCGCTCACCCCTCCACTTT. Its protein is CASRLTGGRSPLHF.

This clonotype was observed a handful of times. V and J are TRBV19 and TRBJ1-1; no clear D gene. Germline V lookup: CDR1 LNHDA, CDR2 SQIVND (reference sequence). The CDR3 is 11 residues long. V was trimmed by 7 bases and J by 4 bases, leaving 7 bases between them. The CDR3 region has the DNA TGTGCCAGTATGGGGTCCACTGAAGCTTTCTTT. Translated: CASMGSTEAFF. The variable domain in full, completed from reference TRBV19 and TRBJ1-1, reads DGGITQSPKYLFRKEGQNVTLSCEQNLNHDAMYWYRQDPGQGLRLIYYSQIVNDFQKGDIAEGYSVSREKKESFPLTVTSAQKNPTAFYLCASMGSTEAFFGQGTRLTVV.

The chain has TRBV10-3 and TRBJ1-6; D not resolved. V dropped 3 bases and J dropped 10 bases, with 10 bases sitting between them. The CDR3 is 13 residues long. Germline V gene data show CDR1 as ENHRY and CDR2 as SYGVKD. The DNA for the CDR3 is TGTGCCATCAGTGATTCAGGATTCTCACCCCTCCACTTT. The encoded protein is CAISDSGFSPLHF.

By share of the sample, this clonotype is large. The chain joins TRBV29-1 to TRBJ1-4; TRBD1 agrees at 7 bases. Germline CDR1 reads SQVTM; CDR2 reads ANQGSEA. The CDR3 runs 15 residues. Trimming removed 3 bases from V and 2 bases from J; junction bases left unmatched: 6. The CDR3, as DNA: TGCAGCGTTGAGGACCCGGGACAGACTAATGAAAAACTGTTTTTT. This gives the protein CSVEDPGQTNEKLFF.

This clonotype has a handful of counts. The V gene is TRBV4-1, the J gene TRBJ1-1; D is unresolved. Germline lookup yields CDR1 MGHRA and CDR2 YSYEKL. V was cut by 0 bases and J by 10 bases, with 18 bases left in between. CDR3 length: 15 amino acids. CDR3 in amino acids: CASSQEATPTMGAFF. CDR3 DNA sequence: TGCGCCAGCAGCCAAGAGGCGACCCCTACCATGGGAGCTTTCTTT.

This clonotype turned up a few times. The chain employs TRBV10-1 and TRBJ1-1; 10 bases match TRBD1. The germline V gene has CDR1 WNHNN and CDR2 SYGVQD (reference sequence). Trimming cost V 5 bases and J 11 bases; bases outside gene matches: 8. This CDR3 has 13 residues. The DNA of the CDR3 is TGCGCCAGCAGTTCGGACAGGGGGTCTGTGGCTTTCTTT. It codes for CASSSDRGSVAFF.

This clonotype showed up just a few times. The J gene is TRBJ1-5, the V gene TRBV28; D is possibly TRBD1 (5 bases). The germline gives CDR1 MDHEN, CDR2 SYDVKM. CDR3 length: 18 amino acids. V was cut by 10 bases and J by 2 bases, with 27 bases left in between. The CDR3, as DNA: TGTGCCACCAAAATTACCAGATCCGGGGGAGGAGGCAATCAGCCCCAGCATTTT. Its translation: CATKITRSGGGGNQPQHF.

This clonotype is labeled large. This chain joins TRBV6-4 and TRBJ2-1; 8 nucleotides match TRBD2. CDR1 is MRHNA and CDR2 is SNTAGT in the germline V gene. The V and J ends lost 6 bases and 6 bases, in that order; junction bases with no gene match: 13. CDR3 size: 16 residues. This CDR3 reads CASSPVGSGRLNEQFF. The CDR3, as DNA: TGTGCCAGCAGCCCCGTGGGGAGCGGGAGACTCAATGAGCAGTTCTTC.

The CDR3 sequence is CASRLAGHRYNEQFF. In DNA form, the CDR3 reads TGTGCCAGCAGGTTAGCGGGACATCGCTACAATGAGCAGTTCTTC. V is TRBV6-5 and J is TRBJ2-1, with 8 bases that match TRBD2. CDR1 and CDR2 (germline): MNHEY, SVGAGI. The length of the CDR3 is 15 residues. With 6 bases clipped from V and 3 bases from J, the junction kept 7 bases outside the gene matches.

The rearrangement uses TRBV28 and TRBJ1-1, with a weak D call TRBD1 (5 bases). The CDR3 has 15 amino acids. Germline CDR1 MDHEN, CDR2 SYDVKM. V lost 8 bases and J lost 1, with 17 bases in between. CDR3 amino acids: CASRLFGAGNTEAFF. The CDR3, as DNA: TGTGCCAGCCGACTATTCGGGGCAGGGAACACTGAAGCTTTCTTT. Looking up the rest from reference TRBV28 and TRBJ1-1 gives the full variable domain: DVKVTQSSRYLVKRTGEKVFLECVQDMDHENMFWYRQDPGLGLRLIYFSYDVKMKEKGDIPEGYSVSREKKERFSLILESASTNQTSMYLCASRLFGAGNTEAFFGQGTRLTVV.

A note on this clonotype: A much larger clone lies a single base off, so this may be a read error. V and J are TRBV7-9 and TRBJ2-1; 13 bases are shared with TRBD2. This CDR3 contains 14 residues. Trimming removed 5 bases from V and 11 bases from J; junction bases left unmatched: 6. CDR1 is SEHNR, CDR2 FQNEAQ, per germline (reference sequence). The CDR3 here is CASSPWTSGSKQFF. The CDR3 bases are TGTGCCAGCAGCCCCTGGACTAGCGGGAGTAAGCAGTTCTTC.

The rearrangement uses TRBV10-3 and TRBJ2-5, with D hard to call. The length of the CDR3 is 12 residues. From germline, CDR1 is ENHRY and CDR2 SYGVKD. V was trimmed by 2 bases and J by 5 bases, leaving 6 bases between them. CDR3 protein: CAISEVEETQYF. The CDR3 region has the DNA TGTGCCATCAGTGAGGTCGAGGAGACCCAGTACTTC.

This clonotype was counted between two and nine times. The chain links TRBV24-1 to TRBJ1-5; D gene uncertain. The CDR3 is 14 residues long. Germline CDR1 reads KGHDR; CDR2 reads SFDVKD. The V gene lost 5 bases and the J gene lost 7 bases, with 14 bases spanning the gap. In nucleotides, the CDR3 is TGTGCCACCAGTGGTAACTGGGCTTCGCAGCCCCAGCATTTT. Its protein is CATSGNWASQPQHF.

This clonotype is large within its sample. The CDR3 DNA follows: TGCAGTGCTAGAGATCCAGGGACAGGGACCTACGAGCAGTACTTC. It encodes CSARDPGTGTYEQYF. The chain employs TRBV20-1 and TRBJ2-7; 9 bases map to TRBD1. The CDR3 totals 15 residues. Per the germline V gene, CDR1 is DFQATT and CDR2 is SNEGSKA (reference sequence). V lost 0 bases and J lost 2; bases outside the gene matches: 5.

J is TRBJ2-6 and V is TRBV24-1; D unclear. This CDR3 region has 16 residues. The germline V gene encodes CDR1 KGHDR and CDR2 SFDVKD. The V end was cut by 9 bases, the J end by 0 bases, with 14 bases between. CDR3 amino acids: CATHNRPISGANVLTF. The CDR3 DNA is TGTGCCACCCATAACCGTCCCATCTCTGGGGCCAACGTCCTGACTTTC.

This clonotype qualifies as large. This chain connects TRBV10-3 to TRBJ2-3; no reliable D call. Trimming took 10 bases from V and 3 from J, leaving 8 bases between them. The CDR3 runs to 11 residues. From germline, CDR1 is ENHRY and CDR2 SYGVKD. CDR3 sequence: CATRSTDTQYF. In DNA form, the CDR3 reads TGTGCCACCCGGTCGACAGATACGCAGTATTTT.